These T cell receptor beta chains were read from a single sample in a study of CD8 T cells in ankylosing spondylitis. A single record per CDR3 protein comes from TCRdb applying MiXCR to the 5' RACE reads. The data show 150,000 to 200,000 distinct CDR3 sequences, 25% to 35% seen once. Sequencing was carried out using synovial fluid, either unsorted or a sorted T cell fraction (not recorded which). These receptors were obtained from a male donor with ankylosing spondylitis. Each CDR3 is given without its conserved first and last residue.

v_call: TRBV24-1
j_call: TRBJ2-2
cdr3_aa: ATSDGDPATGELF

v_call: TRBV25-1
j_call: TRBJ2-5
cdr3_aa: ASSWGTGALQETQY

v_call: TRBV5-1
j_call: TRBJ1-1
cdr3_aa: ASSLEEALPKAF

v_call: TRBV20-1
j_call: TRBJ1-1
cdr3_aa: SAPRGASNTEAF

v_call: TRBV28
j_call: TRBJ1-5
cdr3_aa: ASSLTGEVYSNQPQH

v_call: TRBV7-8
j_call: TRBJ1-1
cdr3_aa: ASSLRWTEAF

v_call: TRBV6-2/TRBV6-3
j_call: TRBJ2-7
cdr3_aa: ASSYPLLRASSYEQY

v_call: TRBV28
j_call: TRBJ2-1
cdr3_aa: ASSGRFSGRVRGEQF

v_call: TRBV5-1
j_call: TRBJ2-1
cdr3_aa: ASSLEATISNEQF

v_call: TRBV2
j_call: TRBJ2-5
cdr3_aa: ASTPKETQY

v_call: TRBV6-1
j_call: TRBJ1-4
cdr3_aa: ASSSVLVDEKLF

v_call: TRBV28
j_call: TRBJ2-3
cdr3_aa: ASSQPAGGTDTQY

v_call: TRBV7-9
j_call: TRBJ2-7
cdr3_aa: ASSTRSEQY

v_call: TRBV20-1
j_call: TRBJ2-7
cdr3_aa: SARGGLTSYEQY

v_call: TRBV7-2
j_call: TRBJ2-5
cdr3_aa: ASSPSGSGGQETQY

v_call: TRBV10-3
j_call: TRBJ2-7
cdr3_aa: AISENYSEQY

v_call: TRBV7-9
j_call: TRBJ2-7
cdr3_aa: ASSLYPASDYEQY

v_call: TRBV15
j_call: TRBJ2-3
cdr3_aa: ATSRSGLTGGDTQY

v_call: TRBV28
j_call: TRBJ2-7
cdr3_aa: ASSLISGHYEQY

v_call: TRBV2
j_call: TRBJ2-2
cdr3_aa: ASRVGTSAGELF

v_call: TRBV19
j_call: TRBJ2-1
cdr3_aa: ASSIEDSYNEQI

v_call: TRBV20-1
j_call: TRBJ2-2
cdr3_aa: SASPSASGIAGELF

v_call: TRBV14
j_call: TRBJ2-7
cdr3_aa: ASRSGQGSEQY

v_call: TRBV20-1
j_call: TRBJ2-1
cdr3_aa: SARDGTRVSGEQF

v_call: TRBV29-1
j_call: TRBJ2-3
cdr3_aa: SASGSTDTQY

v_call: TRBV12-3/TRBV12-4
j_call: TRBJ1-4
cdr3_aa: ASSSDSDEKLF

v_call: TRBV10-1
j_call: TRBJ2-2
cdr3_aa: ASSDTLGLGELF

v_call: TRBV29-1
j_call: TRBJ1-1
cdr3_aa: SVHLQVRGGEAF

v_call: TRBV18
j_call: TRBJ1-4
cdr3_aa: ASSPGQGNEKLF

v_call: TRBV20-1
j_call: TRBJ2-7
cdr3_aa: SAREGASYEQY

v_call: TRBV5-1
j_call: TRBJ2-3
cdr3_aa: ASSWTSGGGGADTQY

v_call: TRBV20-1
j_call: TRBJ1-5
cdr3_aa: SARESGRSNQPQH

v_call: TRBV20-1
j_call: TRBJ1-2
cdr3_aa: SAPRRGLVGYT

v_call: TRBV20-1
j_call: TRBJ1-4
cdr3_aa: SASSGGAGGKLF

v_call: TRBV15
j_call: TRBJ2-3
cdr3_aa: ATSRDQAGGPGDTQY

v_call: TRBV9
j_call: TRBJ2-5
cdr3_aa: ASSQYSGRQETQY

v_call: TRBV5-1
j_call: TRBJ2-7
cdr3_aa: ASSLVGDPYEQY

v_call: TRBV12-3/TRBV12-4
j_call: TRBJ1-2
cdr3_aa: ASSFRGGGNYGYT

v_call: TRBV28
j_call: TRBJ1-5
cdr3_aa: ASSAGYQPQH

v_call: TRBV5-5
j_call: TRBJ2-3
cdr3_aa: ASTQAAGTDTQY

v_call: TRBV20-1
j_call: TRBJ2-2
cdr3_aa: SARDRRINTGELF

v_call: TRBV6-2/TRBV6-3
j_call: TRBJ2-5
cdr3_aa: ASSYFGRVGETQY

v_call: TRBV19
j_call: TRBJ2-2
cdr3_aa: ASRLVGTGELF

v_call: TRBV7-2
j_call: TRBJ1-1
cdr3_aa: ASSLAVTEAF

v_call: TRBV5-1
j_call: TRBJ1-1
cdr3_aa: ASRSGTGTEAF

v_call: TRBV25-1
j_call: TRBJ1-4
cdr3_aa: ASSEFRGEGEKLF

v_call: TRBV7-6
j_call: TRBJ2-7
cdr3_aa: ASSQQAGGTYEQY

v_call: TRBV3-1
j_call: TRBJ2-2
cdr3_aa: ASRWSPLGELF

v_call: TRBV6-2/TRBV6-3
j_call: TRBJ2-3
cdr3_aa: ASSYTSTDTQY

v_call: TRBV7-2
j_call: TRBJ2-1
cdr3_aa: ASSLSVSSYNEQF

v_call: TRBV5-1
j_call: TRBJ2-3
cdr3_aa: ASSPRLAGDTDTQY

v_call: TRBV20-1
j_call: TRBJ2-1
cdr3_aa: GLGDYWQF

v_call: TRBV3-1
j_call: TRBJ1-2
cdr3_aa: ASSQVDSSYT

v_call: TRBV28
j_call: TRBJ2-3
cdr3_aa: ASSSPAAGTDTQY